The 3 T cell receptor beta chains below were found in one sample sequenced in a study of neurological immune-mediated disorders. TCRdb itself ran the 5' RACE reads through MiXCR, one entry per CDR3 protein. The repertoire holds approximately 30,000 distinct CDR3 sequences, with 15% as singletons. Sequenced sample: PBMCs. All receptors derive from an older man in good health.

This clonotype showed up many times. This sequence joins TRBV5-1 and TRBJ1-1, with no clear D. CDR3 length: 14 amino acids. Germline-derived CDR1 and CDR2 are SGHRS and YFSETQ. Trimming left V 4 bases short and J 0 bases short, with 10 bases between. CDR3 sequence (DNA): TGCGCCAGCAGCATAAGGACTGTGAACACTGAAGCTTTCTTT. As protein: CASSIRTVNTEAFF.

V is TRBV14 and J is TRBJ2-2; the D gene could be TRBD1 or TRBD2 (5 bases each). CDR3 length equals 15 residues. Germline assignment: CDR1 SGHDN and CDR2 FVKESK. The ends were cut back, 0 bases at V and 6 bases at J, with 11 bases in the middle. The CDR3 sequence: CASSQELRGAGELFF. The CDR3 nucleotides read TGTGCCAGCAGCCAAGAGTTAAGAGGGGCCGGGGAGCTGTTTTTT.

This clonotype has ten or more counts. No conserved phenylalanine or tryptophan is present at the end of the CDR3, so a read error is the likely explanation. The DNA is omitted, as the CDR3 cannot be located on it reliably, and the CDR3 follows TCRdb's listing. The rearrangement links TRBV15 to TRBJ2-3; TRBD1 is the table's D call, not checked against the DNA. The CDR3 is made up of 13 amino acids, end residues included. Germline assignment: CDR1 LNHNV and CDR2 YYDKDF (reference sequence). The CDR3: CATSLRDRGPTDI.